The next 9 T cell receptor beta chains were all read from a single sample in a study of T cell repertoires in cytomegalovirus infection. One entry per CDR3 protein results from TCRdb running MiXCR on the reads. The data hold approximately 350,000 distinct CDR3 sequences, with approximately 35% observed a single time. For these receptors, no antigen is known. The sequencing here drew on cultured PBMCs, taken from culture after CMV antigen stimulation. Source of these receptors: a human donor in good health (CMV status not recorded). Some clones in this sample may be carry-over from other donors' samples.

This clonotype was observed a handful of times. This chain's CDR3 is CASSLRTRETQYF. The CDR3 DNA reads as TGTGCCAGCAGCTTAAGGACTAGAGAGACCCAGTACTTC. This rearrangement joins TRBV7-2 to TRBJ2-5; 7 nucleotides match TRBD2. The V gene end was trimmed by 2 bases and the J gene end by 4 bases; junction bases not matched to a gene: 1. There are 13 residues in the CDR3. Germline V lookup: CDR1 SGHTA, CDR2 FQGNSA. Based on the CDR3 plus reference TRBV7-2 and TRBJ2-5, the full variable domain is GAGVSQSPSNKVTEKGKDVELRCDPISGHTALYWYRQSLGQGLEFLIYFQGNSAPDKSGLPSDRFSAERTGGSVSTLTIQRTQQEDSAVYLCASSLRTRETQYFGPGTRLLVL.

This chain uses TRBV2 with TRBJ2-7; D not certain. The CDR3 has 15 amino acids. CDR1 is SNHLY, CDR2 FYNNEI, per germline. The V gene lost 4 bases and the J gene lost 2 bases, with 15 bases spanning the gap. The CDR3 DNA follows: TGTGCCAGCAGTGCAATCCTTGTCGGGCCCTACGAGCAGTACGTC. It yields the protein CASSAILVGPYEQYV.

This clonotype was counted between two and nine times. The V call is TRBV2, the J call TRBJ1-1; no reliable D call. The CDR3 spans 12 residues. V was pared by 7 bases and J by 1 base, with 7 bases between. Per germline, CDR1 SNHLY and CDR2 FYNNEI. CDR3 protein: CASTVANTEAFF. The CDR3 nucleotides are TGTGCCAGCACGGTCGCGAACACTGAAGCTTTCTTT.

The V call is TRBV4-1, the J call TRBJ2-7; possible D gene TRBD2, 6 bases. This CDR3 region has 15 residues. V lost 0 bases, J lost 3 bases, and 12 bases lay in between. Germline V gene data show CDR1 as MGHRA and CDR2 as YSYEKL. CDR3 DNA sequence: TGCGCCAGCAGCCAAGATTACGGGAGTTACTACGAGCAGTACTTC. This sequence encodes CASSQDYGSYYEQYF.

Within the sample, this clonotype is medium-sized. The chain couples TRBV18 to TRBJ2-1; 7 nucleotides line up with TRBD2. V lost 6 bases to trimming and J lost 0 bases; unmatched junction nucleotides: 2. CDR1 is KGHSH, CDR2 LQKENI, per germline. CDR3 length: 14 residues. The CDR3 sequence: CASSASGSYNEQFF. CDR3 DNA sequence: TGTGCCAGCTCGGCTAGCGGCTCCTACAATGAGCAGTTCTTC.

The V call is TRBV28, the J call TRBJ2-7; 7 bases line up with TRBD1. The V and J ends lost 7 bases and 2 bases, in that order; junction bases with no gene match: 11. Germline V CDR1 and CDR2: MDHEN, SYDVKM. The CDR3 consists of 15 residues. The CDR3 DNA sequence: TGTGCCAGCAACTCCTTCGACAGGGCCGCCTACGAGCAGTACTTC. This translates into CASNSFDRAAYEQYF.

This clonotype has just a few counts. This chain joins TRBV7-2 and TRBJ2-5; D remains ambiguous. Germline V gives CDR1 SGHTA, CDR2 FQGNSA. V was pared by 5 bases and J by 0 bases, with 10 bases between. The CDR3 spans 14 residues. Here the CDR3 reads CASSPHGYQETQYF. The DNA for the CDR3 is TGTGCCAGCAGCCCACACGGGTACCAAGAGACCCAGTACTTC.

The V and J genes are TRBV3-1 and TRBJ1-6, with D possibly TRBD1 on 5 matching bases. Germline V gene lookup returns CDR1 LGHDT and CDR2 YNNKEL (reference sequence). This CDR3 region has 18 residues. V lost 4 bases, J lost 2 bases, and 18 bases lay in between. The CDR3 bases are TGTGCCAGCAGCCCCCTTACAGGACTACCAACCTATAATTCACCCCTCCACTTT. The encoded protein is CASSPLTGLPTYNSPLHF.

As concerns this clonotype: The DNA is omitted, as the CDR3 cannot be located on it reliably, and the CDR3 follows TCRdb's listing. This chain joins TRBV7-5 and TRBJ1-1; the table names TRBD1, a call not compared with the DNA. TRBV7-5 is assigned pseudogene status. The CDR3 region is 17 residues in length, termini included. CDR3 loop: CISVPEAKRERGTEAFF.